This TCR beta chain is from a study of cytomegalovirus exposure and HLA in healthy donors. It was with 60 Vbeta and 13 Jbeta primers that the PCR ran. The table came from immunoSEQ multiplex PCR; TCRdb's copy has only in-frame clones and leaves some out. The sample consists of fewer than 150,000 clones, approximately 69% of them appearing once. V shed 4 bases and J shed 1 base, with 13 bases lying between them. Germline V lookup: CDR1 SGHVS, CDR2 FNYEAQ. The CDR3 length is 15 residues. J is TRBJ1-1 and V is TRBV7-6; unclear D gene. This sequence was found in a woman in her forties or fifties in good health and CMV-seropositive. Sequenced material: PBMCs. The CDR3 loop reads CASSSQVTENTEAFF. The CDR3 DNA is TGTGCCAGCAGCTCCCAGGTTACAGAGAACACTGAAGCTTTCTTT.